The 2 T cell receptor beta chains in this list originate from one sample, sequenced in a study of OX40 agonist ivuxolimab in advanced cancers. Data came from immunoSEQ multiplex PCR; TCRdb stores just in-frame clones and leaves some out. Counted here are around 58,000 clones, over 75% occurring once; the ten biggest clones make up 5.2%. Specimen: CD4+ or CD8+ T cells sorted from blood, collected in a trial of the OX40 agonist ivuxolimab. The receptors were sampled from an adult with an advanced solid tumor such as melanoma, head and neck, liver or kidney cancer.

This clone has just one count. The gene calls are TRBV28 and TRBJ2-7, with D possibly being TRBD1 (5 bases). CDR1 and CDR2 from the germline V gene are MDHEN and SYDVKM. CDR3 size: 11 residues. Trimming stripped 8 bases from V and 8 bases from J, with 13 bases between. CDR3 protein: CASRYRGKQYF. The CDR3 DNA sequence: TGTGCCAGCCGGTATAGGGGTAAGCAGTACTTC. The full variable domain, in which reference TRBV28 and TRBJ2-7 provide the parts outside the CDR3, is DVKVTQSSRYLVKRTGEKVFLECVQDMDHENMFWYRQDPGLGLRLIYFSYDVKMKEKGDIPEGYSVSREKKERFSLILESASTNQTSMYLCASRYRGKQYFGPGTRLTVT.

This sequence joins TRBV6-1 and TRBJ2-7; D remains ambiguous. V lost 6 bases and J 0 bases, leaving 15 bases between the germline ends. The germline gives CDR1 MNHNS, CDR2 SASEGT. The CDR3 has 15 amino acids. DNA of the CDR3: TGTGCCAGCAGGACGACTCGACGCAGCTCCTACGAGCAGTACTTC. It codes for CASRTTRRSSYEQYF.